These 5 T cell receptor beta chains were sequenced from one sample in a study of blood T cell repertoires in COVID-19. The repertoire was sequenced with immunoSEQ multiplex PCR; TCRdb's copy has only in-frame clones and lacks some. The sample lists roughly 300,000 clones; 90% were seen once. The sequencing sample was made of peripheral blood. The receptors were gathered from a woman aged 25 to 39 with COVID-19, enrolled during active disease.

The chain uses TRBV19 and TRBJ2-2; no firm D call. Per germline, CDR1 LNHDA and CDR2 SQIVND (reference sequence). This CDR3 has 14 amino acids. Trimming removed 5 bases from V and 1 base from J, with 8 bases in between. Written as DNA, the CDR3 is TGTGCCAGTAGTTCATCAGGGAACACCGGGGAGCTGTTTTTT. Translation: CASSSSGNTGELFF.

The chain is built from TRBV19 and TRBJ1-6, with 7 bases identical to TRBD1. The V segment lost 5 bases and the J segment 4 bases; nucleotides outside the gene matches: 2. Germline CDR1 LNHDA, CDR2 SQIVND (reference sequence). This CDR3 has 14 amino acids. In nucleotides, the CDR3 is TGTGCCAGTAGTGGGGACAGATATAATTCACCCCTCCACTTT. This encodes CASSGDRYNSPLHF.

This rearrangement joins TRBV30 to TRBJ2-7; 10 bases are a match to TRBD2. The V gene's germline CDR1 is GTSNPN and CDR2 SVGIG (reference sequence). The CDR3 totals 13 residues. Trimming took 6 bases from V and 2 from J; bases not matched to a gene: 4. In DNA, the CDR3 is TGTGCCTGCCGGACTAGCGGACCCTACGAGCAGTACTTC. Its protein product is CACRTSGPYEQYF.

This clone was found a few times. The chain couples TRBV2 to TRBJ2-7; 7 nucleotides line up with TRBD2. V lost 8 bases and J lost 3; bases outside the gene matches: 13. The CDR3 spans 15 residues. Germline V gene sequence: CDR1 SNHLY, CDR2 FYNNEI. CDR3 residues: CASQRWSSGLYEQYF. The DNA of the CDR3 is TGTGCCAGCCAGAGGTGGTCTAGCGGACTCTACGAGCAGTACTTC.

The chain has TRBV10-3 and TRBJ1-3; a weak D match, TRBD1 (5 bases). The CDR3 runs 16 residues. Germline CDR1 and CDR2: ENHRY and SYGVKD. Trimming pared 0 bases from V and 4 bases from J, leaving 13 bases between. CDR3 amino acids: CAISESGRASGNTIYF. CDR3 DNA: TGTGCCATCAGTGAGTCGGGCAGGGCTTCGGGAAACACCATATATTTT.